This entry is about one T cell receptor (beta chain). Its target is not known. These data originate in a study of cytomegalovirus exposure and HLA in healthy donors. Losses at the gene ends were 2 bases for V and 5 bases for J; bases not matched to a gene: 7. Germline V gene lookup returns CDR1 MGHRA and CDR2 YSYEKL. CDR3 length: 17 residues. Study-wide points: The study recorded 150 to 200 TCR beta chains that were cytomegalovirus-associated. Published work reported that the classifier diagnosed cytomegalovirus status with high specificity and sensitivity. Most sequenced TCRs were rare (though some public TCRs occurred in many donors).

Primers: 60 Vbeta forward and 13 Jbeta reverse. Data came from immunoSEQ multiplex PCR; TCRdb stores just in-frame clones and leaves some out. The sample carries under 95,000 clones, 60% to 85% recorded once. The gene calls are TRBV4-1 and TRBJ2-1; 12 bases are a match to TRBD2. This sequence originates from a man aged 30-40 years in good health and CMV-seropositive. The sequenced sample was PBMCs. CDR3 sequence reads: CASSQQSRLAGDNEQFF. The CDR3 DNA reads TGCGCCAGCAGCCAACAATCACGACTAGCGGGAGACAATGAGCAGTTCTTC.